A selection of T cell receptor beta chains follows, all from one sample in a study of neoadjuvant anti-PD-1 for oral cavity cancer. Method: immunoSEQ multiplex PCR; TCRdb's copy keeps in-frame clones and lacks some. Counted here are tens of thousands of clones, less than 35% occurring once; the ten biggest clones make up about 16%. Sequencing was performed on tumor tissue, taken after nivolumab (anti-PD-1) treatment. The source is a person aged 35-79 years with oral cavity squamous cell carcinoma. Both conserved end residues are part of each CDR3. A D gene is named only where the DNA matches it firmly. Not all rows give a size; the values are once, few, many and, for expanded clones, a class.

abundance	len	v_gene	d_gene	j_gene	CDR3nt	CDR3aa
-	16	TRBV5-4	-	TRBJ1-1	TGTGCCAGCAGCTTGGAGTCAGGGGCCCTCAACACTGAAGCTTTCTTT	CASSLESGALNTEAFF
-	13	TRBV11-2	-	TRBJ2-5	TGTGCCAGCAGCCTCGACAGGAGAGAGACCCAGTACTTC	CASSLDRRETQYF
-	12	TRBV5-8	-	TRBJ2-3	TGTGCCAGCAGCTTGGTGGCAGATACGCAGTATTTT	CASSLVADTQYF
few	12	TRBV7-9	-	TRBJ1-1	TGTGCCAGCTCGCAGCTGAACACTGAAGCTTTCTTT	CASSQLNTEAFF
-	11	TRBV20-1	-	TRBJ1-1	TGCATGAGCAGGGAGGCAACTGAAGCTTTCTTT	CMSREATEAFF
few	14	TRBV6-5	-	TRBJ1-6	TGTGCCAGCAGTTACCGCCGGGTGAGGTCACCCCTCCACTTT	CASSYRRVRSPLHF
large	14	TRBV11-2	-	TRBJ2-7	TGTGCCAGCAGCTTAGCCTTCGGGGGATACGAGCAGTACTTC	CASSLAFGGYEQYF
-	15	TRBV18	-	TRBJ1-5	TGTGCCAGCTCACCAAATCAGGGCTCGAATCAGCCCCAGCATTTT	CASSPNQGSNQPQHF
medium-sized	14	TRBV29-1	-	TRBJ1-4	TGCAGCGTCGGCGCCCAGGGAACTAATGAAAAACTGTTTTTT	CSVGAQGTNEKLFF
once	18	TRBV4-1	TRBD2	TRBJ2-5	TGCGCCAGCAGCCAAGATGCAGCGGGAGGGCCTTGGGGAGAGACCCAGTACTTC	CASSQDAAGGPWGETQYF
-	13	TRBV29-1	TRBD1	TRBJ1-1	TGCAGCGTTTGGACAGGTTTGAACACTGAAGCTTTCTTT	CSVWTGLNTEAFF
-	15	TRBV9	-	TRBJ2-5	TGTGCCAGCAGCGCCTCCCCACAGAGTCAAGAGACCCAGTACTTC	CASSASPQSQETQYF
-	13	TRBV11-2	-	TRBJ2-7	TGTGCCAGCAGCCCCGGGGAGGCCTACGAGCAGTACTTC	CASSPGEAYEQYF
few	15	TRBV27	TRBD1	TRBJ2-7	TGTGCCAGCAAACCTTGGACAGGGCGTTATAACGAGCAGTACTTC	CASKPWTGRYNEQYF
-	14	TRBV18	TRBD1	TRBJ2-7	TGTGCCAGCTCACCACCAGGGGGCATTGGCGAGCAGTACTTC	CASSPPGGIGEQYF
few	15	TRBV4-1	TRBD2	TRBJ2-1	TGCGCCAGCAGGATAGCCGGGACTAGTAAAATCGGGCAGTTCTTC	CASRIAGTSKIGQFF